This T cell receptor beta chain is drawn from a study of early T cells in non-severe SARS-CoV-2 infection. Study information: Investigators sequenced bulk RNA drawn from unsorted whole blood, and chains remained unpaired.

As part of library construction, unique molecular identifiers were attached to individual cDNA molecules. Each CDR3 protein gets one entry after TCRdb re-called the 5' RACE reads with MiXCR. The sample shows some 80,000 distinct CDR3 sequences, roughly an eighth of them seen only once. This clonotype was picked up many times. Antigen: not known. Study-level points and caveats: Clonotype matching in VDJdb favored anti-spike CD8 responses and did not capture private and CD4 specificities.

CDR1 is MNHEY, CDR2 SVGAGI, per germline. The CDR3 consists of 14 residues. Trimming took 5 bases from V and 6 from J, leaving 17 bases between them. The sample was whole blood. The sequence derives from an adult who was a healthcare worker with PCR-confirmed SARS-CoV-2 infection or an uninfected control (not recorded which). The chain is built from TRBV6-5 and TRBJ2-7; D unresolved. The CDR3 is CASSPTAVPSEQYF. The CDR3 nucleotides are TGTGCCAGCAGTCCTACCGCGGTCCCGAGCGAGCAGTACTTC.